The present entry profiles one T cell receptor (beta chain) with its context. Antigen specificity is unknown. The CDR3 contains 14 residues. Germline lookup yields CDR1 SGHVS and CDR2 FQNEAQ. Germline trimming cut 0 bases from V and 6 bases from J; bases unmatched to any gene: 1. The sample comes from a study of PD-L1 blockade in urothelial cancer. Study-level background: Blood samples had a median of approximately 150,000 T cells.

Spike-ins of synthetic TCR analog templates went into each PCR. Profiling relied on immunoSEQ multiplex PCR, and the TCRdb table lists in-frame clones only, not all of them. The sample consists of tens of thousands of clones, about 86% of them appearing once. Patients were diagnosed with urothelial carcinoma, either locally advanced or metastatic. The study's findings and limits: At 3 weeks on treatment, tumor-associated clones expanded more with durable benefit.

The chain joins TRBV7-8 to TRBJ2-2, with 7 positions matching TRBD1. The input for sequencing was PBMCs, taken around atezolizumab (anti-PD-L1) treatment. This clonotype was sampled from a man aged 45-60 years with urothelial cancer. The CDR3 DNA sequence: TGTGCCAGCAGCTTAGCGACAGGGCCCGGGGAGCTGTTTTTT. Protein sequence: CASSLATGPGELFF.